The sequence of this T cell receptor beta chain was determined in a study of cytomegalovirus exposure and HLA in healthy donors. Study conclusions and caveats: With further analysis later on, most CMV-associated TCR beta chains appeared HLA-restricted.

The PCR employed 60 Vbeta primers together with 13 Jbeta primers. Here immunoSEQ multiplex PCR was the method, and the copy in TCRdb shows in-frame clones only, minus some. The sample shows 200,000 or so clones, approximately 84% of them seen only once. With regard to this clone: Its antigen is undetermined.

This CDR3 has 16 residues. Trimming took 4 bases from V and 2 from J; bases not matched to a gene: 9. In germline, CDR1 is SGDLS, CDR2 YYNGEE. The rearrangement joins TRBV9 to TRBJ2-7; 10 nucleotides agree with TRBD2. This receptor was obtained from a girl less than two years old in good health and CMV-seronegative. Sequenced: PBMCs. This CDR3 reads CASSRQESGRAYEQYF. The CDR3 nucleotides are TGTGCCAGCAGCCGCCAAGAGAGCGGGAGGGCCTACGAGCAGTACTTC.